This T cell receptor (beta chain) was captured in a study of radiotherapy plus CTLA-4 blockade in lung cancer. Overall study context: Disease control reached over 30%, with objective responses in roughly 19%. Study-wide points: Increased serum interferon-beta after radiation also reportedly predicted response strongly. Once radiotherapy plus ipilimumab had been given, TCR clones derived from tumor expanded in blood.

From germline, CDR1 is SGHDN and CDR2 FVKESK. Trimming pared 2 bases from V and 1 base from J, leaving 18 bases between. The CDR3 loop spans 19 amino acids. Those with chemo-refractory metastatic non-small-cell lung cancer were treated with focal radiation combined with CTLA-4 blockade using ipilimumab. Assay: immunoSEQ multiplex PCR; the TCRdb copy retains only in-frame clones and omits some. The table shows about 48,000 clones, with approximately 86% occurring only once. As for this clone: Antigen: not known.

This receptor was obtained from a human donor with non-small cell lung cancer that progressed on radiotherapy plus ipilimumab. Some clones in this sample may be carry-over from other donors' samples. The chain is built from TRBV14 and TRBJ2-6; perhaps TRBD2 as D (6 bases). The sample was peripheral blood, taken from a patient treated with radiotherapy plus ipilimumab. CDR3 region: CASSQTPGEVVSGANVLTF. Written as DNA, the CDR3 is TGTGCCAGCAGCCAAACCCCGGGAGAGGTGGTATCTGGGGCCAACGTCCTGACTTTC.